This is a list of T cell receptor beta chains from one sample in a study of blood T cell repertoires in COVID-19. TCRdb's copy holds only in-frame clones and misses some; the assay was immunoSEQ multiplex PCR. The repertoire holds 200,000 to 250,000 clones, under 90% seen once, with approximately 1.8% in the top ten. The sample consisted of PBMCs or T cells enriched from blood (not recorded which). These receptors originate from a man between 60 and 75 years old who had recovered from COVID-19. Each CDR3 is given with its conserved first and last residue. D genes are given only for firm matches. Where a row states a size, it is once, few, many or the class of an expanded clone; other rows omit it.

TGCGCCAGCAGCCAAGCTTGGGGGGGCGACGAAAAACTGTTTTTT	CASSQAWGGDEKLFF	TRBV4-3	NA	TRBJ1-4	NA
TGTGCCAGCAGCCAGACAGGGCATCAGCCCCAGCATTTT	CASSQTGHQPQHF	TRBV7-2	NA	TRBJ1-5	TRBD1
TGTGCCAGCGCACTAGCGTCAACGGATACGCAGTATTTT	CASALASTDTQYF	TRBV25-1	NA	TRBJ2-3	TRBD2
TGCGCCAGCAGCCCCGGCGCGGGGAGACAAGAGACCCAGTACTTC	CASSPGAGRQETQYF	TRBV4-3	NA	TRBJ2-5	NA
TGTGCCAGCTCACCGAAACAGGGCGTTAACACTGAAGCTTTCTTT	CASSPKQGVNTEAFF	TRBV18	NA	TRBJ1-1	NA
TGCGCCAGCAGCCGAGGACGGGGGATCACAGATACGCAGTATTTT	CASSRGRGITDTQYF	TRBV4-3	few	TRBJ2-3	NA
TGCGCCAGCAGCCAGGACAGGGGGTATAATTCACCCCTCCACTTT	CASSQDRGYNSPLHF	TRBV4-3	NA	TRBJ1-6	TRBD1
TGTGCCAGCAGCTTAAATCCAGGGAAACGATATGGCTACACCTTC	CASSLNPGKRYGYTF	TRBV11-2	NA	TRBJ1-2	NA
TGTGCCAGCAGCTTAGAAGGAGGGACTAGCCCGCAGTTCTTC	CASSLEGGTSPQFF	TRBV5-4	NA	TRBJ2-1	TRBD2
TGTGCCAGCAGCCAAGCCGGGACAGGGTTTAACTATGGCTACACCTTC	CASSQAGTGFNYGYTF	TRBV16	NA	TRBJ1-2	TRBD1
TGTGCCAGCAGCCAAGATAGATTCCTCGAGCAGTACTTC	CASSQDRFLEQYF	TRBV3-1/TRBV3-2	NA	TRBJ2-7	NA
TGTGCCAGTAGCAGAGCTGCGACTAGTACGCGGGAGACCCAGTACTTC	CASSRAATSTRETQYF	TRBV19	few	TRBJ2-5	NA
TGTGCCAGCTCACCACAAGGAACTCGGGACAATGAGCAGTTCTTC	CASSPQGTRDNEQFF	TRBV18	NA	TRBJ2-1	NA
TGTGCCAGCAGCACCTTACAGGGGGCGAGGGAGACCCAGTACTTC	CASSTLQGARETQYF	TRBV3-1/TRBV3-2	NA	TRBJ2-5	TRBD1
TGCGCCAGCAGCGTAGACCCGGGACTAGCGGGGGCCCCGGGCACCGGGGAGCTGTTTTTT	CASSVDPGLAGAPGTGELFF	TRBV5-1	NA	TRBJ2-2	TRBD2
TGTGCCAGCAGTTACTCGACGCGGGTTGCTGGCTACACCTTC	CASSYSTRVAGYTF	TRBV6-2/TRBV6-3	NA	TRBJ1-2	NA
TGTGCCAGCAGCCAAGATCCCCGCAGGGCCTACGAGCAGTACTTC	CASSQDPRRAYEQYF	TRBV3-1/TRBV3-2	NA	TRBJ2-7	NA
TGTGCCAGCAGCGCCCAACAGGGGGCGAATTCACCCCTCCACTTT	CASSAQQGANSPLHF	TRBV9	NA	TRBJ1-6	TRBD1
TGCGCCAGCAGCCAAGAGACAGGGGTTAACTATGGCTACACCTTC	CASSQETGVNYGYTF	TRBV4-1	NA	TRBJ1-2	TRBD1
TGTGCCAGCAGCGTGACAGGGGTAAGCTACGAGCAGTACTTC	CASSVTGVSYEQYF	TRBV11-2	NA	TRBJ2-7	TRBD1
TGTGCCAGCAGTGAAGCCGGTCAGGGCCTCTATGGCTACACCTTC	CASSEAGQGLYGYTF	TRBV2	NA	TRBJ1-2	NA
TGCGCCAGCAGCCAAGATAGGGGACAGGGCAATGAAAAACTGTTTTTT	CASSQDRGQGNEKLFF	TRBV4-3	NA	TRBJ1-4	TRBD1
TGTGCCAGCAGCTCCGGTTATGGCACAGATACGCAGTATTTT	CASSSGYGTDTQYF	TRBV5-8	NA	TRBJ2-3	NA
TGTGCCAGCAGTGCCCGGGGAGGCACCGGGGAGCTGTTTTTT	CASSARGGTGELFF	TRBV19	NA	TRBJ2-2	NA
TGTGCCAGCAGTCGCAGCGGGGGAGTGATAGATACGCAGTATTTT	CASSRSGGVIDTQYF	TRBV7-3	NA	TRBJ2-3	TRBD2
TGCGCCAGCAGCACTGGACAGGGGAACTATGGCTACACCTTC	CASSTGQGNYGYTF	TRBV5-1	NA	TRBJ1-2	TRBD1
TGTGCCTGGAGTGTAGGGGGGGGCCTTAAGTACTTC	CAWSVGGGLKYF	TRBV30	NA	TRBJ2-7	NA
TGTGCCAGCAGGGATAGGCAGACTCACTACGAGCAGTACTTC	CASRDRQTHYEQYF	TRBV2	NA	TRBJ2-7	NA
TGTGCCAGCAGTTACAAGCAGGGGGCAGGAGATACGCAGTATTTT	CASSYKQGAGDTQYF	TRBV6-6	NA	TRBJ2-3	TRBD1
TGTGCCAGCAGTCCTCTCCGCGAGCAGTACTTC	CASSPLREQYF	TRBV2	NA	TRBJ2-7	NA
TGCGCCAGCAGCATGGGACTTCCCACAGATACGCAGTATTTT	CASSMGLPTDTQYF	TRBV5-1	once	TRBJ2-3	NA
TGTGCCTGGAGTCTCCTCGGGAGGAACTATGGCTACACCTTC	CAWSLLGRNYGYTF	TRBV30	NA	TRBJ1-2	NA
TGTGCCAGGCGGAATCAGCCCCAGCATTTT	CARRNQPQHF	TRBV19	NA	TRBJ1-5	NA
TGTGCCAGCAGCGTAGGAGGGAGCCCCTCTGAAGCTTTCTTT	CASSVGGSPSEAFF	TRBV9	NA	TRBJ1-1	NA
TGTGCCAGCTCACCACCGGTTTCAGGGCAACACGAGCAGTACTTC	CASSPPVSGQHEQYF	TRBV18	NA	TRBJ2-7	NA
TGTGCCAGCAGCCGCCCCGGGACAAGCCACTCACCCCTCCACTTT	CASSRPGTSHSPLHF	TRBV5-6	NA	TRBJ1-6	NA
TGTGCCAGCAGGAGGGGGTCTGGGGCCAACGTCCTGACTTTC	CASRRGSGANVLTF	TRBV6-5	once	TRBJ2-6	NA
TGCGCCAGCAGCTTGGTGGGACAGGGCGGAACTGAAGCTTTCTTT	CASSLVGQGGTEAFF	TRBV5-1	NA	TRBJ1-1	TRBD1
TGTGCCACCAGTTCCACAGGGGGTAACTATGGCTACACCTTC	CATSSTGGNYGYTF	TRBV24-1	NA	TRBJ1-2	TRBD1
TGTGCCAGCAGCTTAGAGTCATTCCAGGGCTCCGTCCTGACTTTC	CASSLESFQGSVLTF	TRBV11-2	few	TRBJ2-6	NA
TGTGCCAGCAGCTTGGGTCGGGCGGGAGCTAATGAGCAGTTCTTC	CASSLGRAGANEQFF	TRBV5-4	NA	TRBJ2-1	TRBD2
TGTGCCAGCACCTTTGATTCGGGACAGCTGAATTCACCCCTCCACTTT	CASTFDSGQLNSPLHF	TRBV9	few	TRBJ1-6	TRBD1